This is a list of T cell receptor beta chains from one sample in a study of T-cell memory formation after mild COVID-19. TCRdb called the 5' RACE reads again in MiXCR, with one record for every CDR3 protein. The sample comprises hundreds of thousands of distinct CDR3 sequences, about 15% of which are singletons, and around a fifth rests with the top ten. Input material: PBMCs or a T cell subset sorted from them (not recorded which). The receptors were sampled from a man younger than 30 who had mild COVID-19 (a few samples of this study predate the infection). Cell type and time point are not known. Each CDR3 is given with its conserved first and last residue. A D gene is named only where the DNA matches it firmly. Size values are once, few and many counts, or a class for expanded clones, and some rows have none.

V	D	J	size	CDR3	DNA
TRBV4-1	NA	TRBJ2-2	few	CASSQEGLRGANTGELFF	TGCGCCAGCAGCCAAGAAGGACTCCGGGGAGCGAACACCGGGGAGCTGTTTTTT
TRBV7-8	TRBD2	TRBJ2-3	many	CASSNVLRGAGDTQYF	TGTGCCAGCAGCAACGTCTTGCGGGGGGCCGGGGATACGCAGTATTTT
TRBV27	TRBD1	TRBJ1-1	few	CASSKYPTGTGTEAFF	TGTGCCAGCAGTAAATACCCGACAGGGACTGGCACTGAAGCTTTCTTT
TRBV4-3	TRBD2	TRBJ2-5	many	CASSQGSGGHQETQYF	TGCGCCAGCAGCCAAGGTAGCGGGGGTCACCAAGAGACCCAGTACTTC
TRBV4-1	NA	TRBJ1-5	many	CASSQDRRQPQHF	TGCGCCAGCAGCCAAGATCGGCGTCAGCCCCAGCATTTT
TRBV20-1	TRBD1	TRBJ2-7	NA	CSATKGTGYEQYF	TGCAGTGCTACTAAGGGGACAGGCTACGAGCAGTACTTC
TRBV12-3/TRBV12-4	NA	TRBJ2-4	many	CASRNEFGDIQYF	TGTGCCAGCAGAAACGAATTCGGAGACATTCAGTACTTC
TRBV29-1	NA	TRBJ2-1	many	CSVVGNEQFF	TGCAGCGTTGTGGGGAATGAGCAGTTCTTC
TRBV11-2	TRBD1	TRBJ2-4	NA	CASSNPRQGNIQYF	TGTGCCAGCAGCAACCCAAGACAGGGAAACATTCAGTACTTC
TRBV7-2	NA	TRBJ1-4	few	CASSLRTSRTREKLFF	TGTGCCAGCAGCTTAAGGACATCCCGGACAAGGGAAAAACTGTTTTTT
TRBV18	NA	TRBJ1-2	few	CASSPQEGRSGGYTF	TGTGCCAGCTCACCACAGGAGGGGCGAAGTGGTGGCTACACCTTC
TRBV12-3/TRBV12-4	TRBD1	TRBJ2-1	few	CASSSGQGLPQFF	TGTGCCAGCAGTTCGGGACAGGGATTACCTCAGTTCTTC